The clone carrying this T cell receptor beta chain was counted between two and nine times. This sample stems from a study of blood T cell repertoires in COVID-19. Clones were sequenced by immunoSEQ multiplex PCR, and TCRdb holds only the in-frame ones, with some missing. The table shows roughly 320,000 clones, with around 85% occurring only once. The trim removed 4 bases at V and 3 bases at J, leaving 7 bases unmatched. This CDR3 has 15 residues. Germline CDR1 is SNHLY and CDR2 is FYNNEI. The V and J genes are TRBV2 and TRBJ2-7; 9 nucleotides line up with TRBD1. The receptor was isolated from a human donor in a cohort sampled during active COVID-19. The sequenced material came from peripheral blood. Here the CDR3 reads CASSAGTGTIYEQYF. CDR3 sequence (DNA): TGTGCCAGCAGTGCGGGGACAGGGACTATCTACGAGCAGTACTTC.